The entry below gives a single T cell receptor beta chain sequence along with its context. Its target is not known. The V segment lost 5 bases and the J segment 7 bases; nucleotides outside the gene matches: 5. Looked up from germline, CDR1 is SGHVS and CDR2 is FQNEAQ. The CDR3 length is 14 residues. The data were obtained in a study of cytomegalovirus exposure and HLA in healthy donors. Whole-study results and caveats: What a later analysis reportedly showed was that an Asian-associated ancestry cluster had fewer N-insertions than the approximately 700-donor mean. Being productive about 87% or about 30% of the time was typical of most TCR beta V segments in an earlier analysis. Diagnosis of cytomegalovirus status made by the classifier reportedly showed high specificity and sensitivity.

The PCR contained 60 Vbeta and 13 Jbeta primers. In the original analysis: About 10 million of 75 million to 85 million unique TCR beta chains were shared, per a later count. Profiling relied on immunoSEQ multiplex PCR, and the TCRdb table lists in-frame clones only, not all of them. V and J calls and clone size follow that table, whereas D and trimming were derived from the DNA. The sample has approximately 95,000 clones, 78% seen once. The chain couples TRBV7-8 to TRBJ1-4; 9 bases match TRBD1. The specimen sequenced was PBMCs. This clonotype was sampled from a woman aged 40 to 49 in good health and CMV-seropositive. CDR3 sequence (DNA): TGTGCCAGCAGCCGGGGACAGGGAGGTGAAAAACTGTTTTTT. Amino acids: CASSRGQGGEKLFF.